The 20 T cell receptor beta chains in this list originate from one sample, sequenced in a study of Ad26.COV2.S vaccination and SARS-CoV-2 variants. Treatment noted: some 20 received Ad26.COV2.S at low or high dose, single or two shots; roughly five received placebo; per-sample allocation not given. The study sampled participants on day 63 after the first vaccine or placebo injection. Produced via immunoSEQ multiplex PCR; TCRdb's table is partial and in-frame only. The data show fewer than 500,000 clones, roughly 90% seen once. The sequences come from peripheral blood, collected in a trial of Ad26.COV2.S vaccine versus placebo. The receptors here all came from a person aged 18-65 years who received the Ad26.COV2.S COVID-19 vaccine or a placebo.

The chain carries TRBV13 and TRBJ1-2; 11 nucleotides line up with TRBD1. V lost 5 bases, J lost 5 bases, and 7 bases stayed unmatched. CDR1 is PRHDT, CDR2 FYEKMQ, per germline (reference sequence). The CDR3 covers 15 residues. CDR3 sequence reads: CASSPGQGARYGYTF. The CDR3 bases are TGTGCCAGCAGCCCCGGACAGGGGGCAAGGTATGGCTACACCTTC.

The rearrangement links TRBV6-1 to TRBJ2-1; TRBD2 matches 10 bases. V was clipped by 0 bases and J by 10 bases; unmatched bases: 6. Per the germline V gene, CDR1 is MNHNS and CDR2 is SASEGT. The length of the CDR3 is 15 residues. The CDR3 DNA is TGTGCCAGCAGTGAAGCGCTTCTAGCGGGGGCCGAGCAGTTCTTC. Translating gives CASSEALLAGAEQFF.

The V call is TRBV19, the J call TRBJ2-6; 7 bases map to TRBD1. The junction had 8 bases not matched to a gene; V was cut back by 5 bases and J by 4 bases. From germline, CDR1 is LNHDA and CDR2 SQIVND (reference sequence). The CDR3 is 16 amino acids. CDR3 sequence reads: CASSVDRTPGANVLTF. CDR3 in DNA: TGTGCCAGTAGTGTGGACAGGACCCCGGGGGCCAACGTCCTGACTTTC.

The V call is TRBV2, the J call TRBJ1-2; 9 nucleotides align to TRBD1. In germline, CDR1 is SNHLY, CDR2 FYNNEI. Trimming removed 2 bases from V and 7 bases from J; junction bases left unmatched: 8. The CDR3 has 15 residues. CDR3: CASSEIAGTGTGYTF. The DNA for the CDR3 is TGTGCCAGCAGTGAAATTGCCGGGACAGGGACTGGCTACACCTTC.

The rearrangement uses TRBV9 and TRBJ2-2, with 9 bases lining up with TRBD2. There are 16 residues in the CDR3. In germline, CDR1 is SGDLS, CDR2 YYNGEE. The ends lost 0 bases at V and 5 bases at J; junction bases unmatched: 5. CDR3 in amino acids: CASSVALAGQTGELFF. CDR3 sequence (DNA): TGTGCCAGCAGCGTAGCTCTAGCGGGACAAACCGGGGAGCTGTTTTTT.

This clone was seen more than once but under ten times. The chain couples TRBV4-1 to TRBJ2-2; no clear D gene. Trimming pared 2 bases from V and 2 bases from J, leaving 6 bases between. The germline V gene has CDR1 MGHRA and CDR2 YSYEKL. The CDR3 has 14 residues. Here the CDR3 reads CASSQLPNTGELFF. CDR3 DNA sequence: TGCGCCAGCAGCCAACTACCCAACACCGGGGAGCTGTTTTTT.

The chain couples TRBV19 to TRBJ1-3; D gene unclear. The V gene's germline CDR1 is LNHDA and CDR2 SQIVND (reference sequence). The ends were cut back, 5 bases at V and 0 bases at J, with 11 bases in the middle. This CDR3 is built from 15 residues. CDR3 nucleotide sequence: TGTGCCAGTAGTTACTGGGCAAGCTCTGGAAACACCATATATTTT. As protein: CASSYWASSGNTIYF.

This chain connects TRBV27 to TRBJ1-2, with a weak D call TRBD1 (6 bases). Germline V CDR1 and CDR2: MNHEY, SMNVEV (reference sequence). V was cut by 2 bases and J by 1 base, with 11 bases left in between. This CDR3 spans 15 amino acids. CDR3 bases: TGTGCCAGCAGTTTACGAGGACAGTTTAACTATGGCTACACCTTC. Residues: CASSLRGQFNYGYTF.

This CDR3 reads CASSLQGGAQSEQYF. The CDR3 region has the DNA TGTGCCAGCAGCTTACAAGGGGGGGCGCAAAGCGAGCAGTACTTC. The chain combines TRBV7-3 with TRBJ2-7; a weak D match, TRBD2 (7 bases). This CDR3 has 15 amino acids. The V and J ends lost 2 bases and 6 bases respectively, with 17 bases between them. Germline-derived CDR1 and CDR2 are SGHTA and FQGTGA.

The chain is built from TRBV20-1 and TRBJ1-1; no definite D call. The CDR3 is 13 residues long. Trimming left V 3 bases short and J 3 bases short, with 11 bases between. CDR1 is DFQATT and CDR2 is SNEGSKA in the germline V gene (reference sequence). CDR3 residues: CSASRESDTEAFF. DNA for the CDR3: TGCAGTGCTAGTAGGGAATCGGACACTGAAGCTTTCTTT.

V and J are TRBV28 and TRBJ1-4, with TRBD1 identical over 9 bases. Germline assignment: CDR1 MDHEN and CDR2 SYDVKM. J lost 7 bases, V lost 5 bases, and 5 bases had no gene match. This CDR3 region has 14 residues. CDR3 DNA sequence: TGTGCCAGCAGTGACAGGGGGATAGGTGAAAAACTGTTTTTT. Its translation: CASSDRGIGEKLFF.

The chain joins TRBV6-2 or TRBV6-3 to TRBJ2-7; 15 bases are a match to TRBD2. V shed 4 bases and J 9 bases; nucleotides not matched to a gene: 22. The length of the CDR3 is 20 residues. In germline, CDR1 is MNHEY, CDR2 SVGEGT. As DNA, the CDR3 is TGTGCCAGCAGTTGGGGACTAGCGGGAGGTAAAACATCGAATACGAGACGGCAGTACTTC. Its translation: CASSWGLAGGKTSNTRRQYF.

The V call is TRBV19, the J call TRBJ1-1, with 10 bases that match TRBD1. CDR3 length: 14 residues. The trim removed 7 bases at V and 1 base at J, leaving 3 bases unmatched. Germline V gives CDR1 LNHDA, CDR2 SQIVND (reference sequence). The CDR3 protein is CASIRTGGNTEAFF. The CDR3 bases are TGTGCCAGTATCAGGACAGGGGGGAACACTGAAGCTTTCTTT. Using reference TRBV19 and TRBJ1-1 for the parts outside the CDR3, the full variable domain is DGGITQSPKYLFRKEGQNVTLSCEQNLNHDAMYWYRQDPGQGLRLIYYSQIVNDFQKGDIAEGYSVSREKKESFPLTVTSAQKNPTAFYLCASIRTGGNTEAFFGQGTRLTVV.

The chain is built from TRBV9 and TRBJ1-3; the D gene is possibly TRBD1 (6 bases). V was cut by 2 bases and J by 0 bases, with 12 bases left in between. There are 16 residues in the CDR3. Per germline, CDR1 SGDLS and CDR2 YYNGEE. The CDR3 nucleotides are TGTGCCAGCAGCGTGAGAGGGACACTCTCTGGAAACACCATATATTTT. Translation gives CASSVRGTLSGNTIYF.

This sequence joins TRBV24-1 and TRBJ1-1; the D gene is possibly TRBD1 (6 bases). CDR1 and CDR2 from the germline V gene are KGHDR and SFDVKD. The V and J ends lost 12 bases and 3 bases respectively, with 16 bases between them. The CDR3 is 13 amino acids. The DNA of the CDR3 is TGTGCCGCCGGGAGTACAGGGTACACTGAAGCTTTCTTT. Residues: CAAGSTGYTEAFF.

The chain joins TRBV29-1 to TRBJ2-1; D is uncertain. Germline assignment: CDR1 SQVTM and CDR2 ANQGSEA. The CDR3 totals 15 residues. V was clipped by 3 bases and J by 0 bases, with 12 bases between them. The CDR3 loop is CSVEGSVSSYNEQFF. The DNA of the CDR3 is TGCAGCGTTGAGGGTTCCGTTAGCTCCTACAATGAGCAGTTCTTC.

This clone was detected only a few times. CDR3 protein: CASSPPGGPREQYF. The CDR3 coding sequence is TGTGCCAGCAGTCCCCCGGGGGGCCCGCGGGAGCAGTACTTC. The gene calls are TRBV5-6 and TRBJ2-7, with D tentatively TRBD2 (7 bases). CDR3 size: 14 residues. Per the germline V gene, CDR1 is SGHDT and CDR2 is YYEEEE. The V and J ends lost 5 bases and 7 bases respectively, with 19 bases between them.

This rearrangement joins TRBV5-4 to TRBJ2-1; D is possibly TRBD1 (5 bases). V gave up 4 bases and J gave up 2 bases, with 13 bases separating them. The length of the CDR3 is 15 residues. Germline loops: CDR1 SGHNT, CDR2 YYREEE (reference sequence). The CDR3: CASSPGAPTYNEQFF. CDR3 coding DNA: TGTGCCAGCAGCCCTGGGGCGCCTACCTACAATGAGCAGTTCTTC.

J is TRBJ2-2 and V is TRBV27, with D perhaps TRBD1 or TRBD2 (5 bases each). There are 13 residues in the CDR3. Trimming shortened V by 3 bases and J by 6 bases, and 8 bases separated the two germline ends. CDR1 and CDR2 from the germline V gene are MNHEY and SMNVEV (reference sequence). CDR3 protein: CASSFEGPGELFF. The DNA for the CDR3 is TGTGCCAGCAGTTTCGAGGGGCCCGGGGAGCTGTTTTTT.

The gene calls are TRBV15 and TRBJ2-5; perhaps TRBD2 as D (5 bases). Germline V lookup: CDR1 LNHNV, CDR2 YYDKDF (reference sequence). The CDR3 is 14 amino acids. V gave up 0 bases and J gave up 9 bases, with 14 bases separating them. The DNA of the CDR3 is TGTGCCACCAGCAGAGAGGTCGGCTCCGGGGCCCAGTACTTC. Protein product: CATSREVGSGAQYF. Full variable domain (rest looked up from reference TRBV15 and TRBJ2-5): DAMVIQNPRYQVTQFGKPVTLSCSQTLNHNVMYWYQQKSSQAPKLLFHYYDKDFNNEADTPDNFQSRRPNTSFCFLDIRSPGLGDTAMYLCATSREVGSGAQYFGPGTRLLVL.